The sample holds a few counts of the clone carrying this TCR beta chain. Its antigen is not identified. The data were obtained in a study of cytomegalovirus exposure and HLA in healthy donors. Study context: Counted in an early data release were about 80 million unique TCRs from HLA-typed donors.

The CDR3 consists of 15 residues. Trimming stripped 1 base from V and 5 bases from J, with 12 bases between. The germline V gene encodes CDR1 MGHRA and CDR2 YSYEKL. The PCR contained 60 Vbeta and 13 Jbeta primers. Per the original methods: Unique TCR beta chains numbered approximately 80 million in a later analysis, with around 11 million shared. Measured with immunoSEQ multiplex PCR; TCRdb has only the in-frame clones, and not every one. Clonal size and the V and J genes are those of that table, whereas D and trimming came from the DNA. The table records roughly 200,000 clones, just under 85% of them present only once. Study-wide results and limits: Common viral pathogens seemed to be connected with several of the most significant clusters, according to a later analysis.

The TCR originated in a woman between 40 and 50 years old in good health and CMV-seronegative. The rearrangement joins TRBV4-1 to TRBJ1-5; D may be TRBD1 (6 bases). The sequenced sample was PBMCs. The CDR3: CASSQGYREDQPQHF. The CDR3 coding sequence is TGCGCCAGCAGCCAAGGTTACAGGGAAGATCAGCCCCAGCATTTT.